The 11 T cell receptor beta chains below all came from one sample that was sequenced in a study of STAT3 mutations in large granular lymphocyte leukemia. The study's findings and limits: Every T-cell large granular lymphocyte leukemia patient had at least one immunodominant TCR beta clonotype.

No antigen has been assigned to these receptors. Measured with immunoSEQ multiplex PCR; TCRdb has only the in-frame clones, and not every one. The data hold 15,000 to 20,000 clones, with roughly 81% observed a single time. Source material: peripheral blood mononuclear cells. These receptors were taken from a man aged 45-60 years with T-cell large granular lymphocyte leukemia. Some clones in this sample may be carry-over from other donors' samples.

Here the CDR3 reads CATSSRLSSYNEQFF. The CDR3 DNA reads as TGTGCCACCAGCTCGCGGCTTAGCTCCTACAATGAGCAGTTCTTC. The chain is built from TRBV15 and TRBJ2-1; D gene unclear. CDR3 length: 15 amino acids. The germline V gene has CDR1 LNHNV and CDR2 YYDKDF (reference sequence). The ends were cut back, 5 bases at V and 0 bases at J, with 11 bases in the middle. The whole variable domain, filled in from reference TRBV15 and TRBJ2-1, reads DAMVIQNPRYQVTQFGKPVTLSCSQTLNHNVMYWYQQKSSQAPKLLFHYYDKDFNNEADTPDNFQSRRPNTSFCFLDIRSPGLGDTAMYLCATSSRLSSYNEQFFGPGTRLTVL.

The V gene is TRBV15, the J gene TRBJ2-7, with 7 bases lining up with TRBD1. Germline V gene data show CDR1 as LNHNV and CDR2 as YYDKDF (reference sequence). The trim removed 1 base at V and 5 bases at J, leaving 2 bases unmatched. The length of the CDR3 is 13 residues. The chain's CDR3 is CATSRGQGHEQYF. The CDR3 coding sequence is TGTGCCACCAGCAGAGGACAGGGCCACGAGCAGTACTTC.

This clone has a handful of counts. The rearrangement joins TRBV19 to TRBJ2-3; D is possibly TRBD2 (6 bases). CDR1 and CDR2 (germline): LNHDA, SQIVND (reference sequence). CDR3 size: 15 residues. Trimming shortened V by 5 bases and J by 0 bases, and 12 bases separated the two germline ends. The CDR3, as DNA: TGTGCCAGTAGTTTCCCGGGAGTTAGCACAGATACGCAGTATTTT. Its protein is CASSFPGVSTDTQYF.

This chain connects TRBV14 to TRBJ2-7; tentatively, D is TRBD1 or TRBD2 (5 bases each). Germline-derived CDR1 and CDR2 are SGHDN and FVKESK. The germline V and J ends were trimmed by 1 base and 0 bases, with 13 bases remaining between them. This CDR3 is 16 amino acids long. The CDR3 nucleotides are TGTGCCAGCAGCCAAGGGCTGCCAGGGAGCTCCTACGAGCAGTACTTC. Protein: CASSQGLPGSSYEQYF.

The J gene is TRBJ1-2, the V gene TRBV5-1; 9 bases map to TRBD1. After removal of 3 bases from V and 6 bases from J, the junction contained 6 bases not matched to a gene. Germline V gene lookup returns CDR1 SGHRS and CDR2 YFSETQ. The CDR3 is 14 residues long. CDR3 bases: TGCGCCAGCAGCTCCCAGGGGACAGGGAATGGCTACACCTTC. Translating gives CASSSQGTGNGYTF. Variable domain in full (rest from reference TRBV5-1 and TRBJ1-2): KAGVTQTPRYLIKTRGQQVTLSCSPISGHRSVSWYQQTPGQGLQFLFEYFSETQRNKGNFPGRFSGRQFSNSRSEMNVSTLELGDSALYLCASSSQGTGNGYTFGSGTRLTVV.

The CDR3 here is CAISDVHWYEQYF. CDR3 nucleotides: TGTGCCATCAGTGACGTGCACTGGTACGAGCAGTACTTC. The chain recombines TRBV10-3 with TRBJ2-7, with D hard to call. V was trimmed by 3 bases and J by 4 bases, leaving 10 bases between them. CDR1 is ENHRY and CDR2 is SYGVKD in the germline V gene. The CDR3 runs 13 residues.

The J gene is TRBJ1-5, the V gene TRBV18; no definite D call. The CDR3 consists of 13 residues. CDR1 KGHSH and CDR2 LQKENI come from the germline V gene. V was pared by 4 bases and J by 1 base, with 5 bases between. The CDR3 region is CASSQGSNQPQHF. The CDR3 bases are TGTGCCAGCTCACAAGGAAGCAATCAGCCCCAGCATTTT.

The chain couples TRBV10-3 to TRBJ1-6; weak D call: TRBD1 (5 bases). V dropped 4 bases and J dropped 8 bases, with 12 bases sitting between them. Germline CDR1 and CDR2: ENHRY and SYGVKD. This CDR3 is 14 amino acids long. CDR3 sequence: CAISVGQGDSPLHF. For the CDR3, the DNA is TGTGCCATCAGTGTCGGGCAGGGAGATTCACCCCTCCACTTT.

CDR3 loop: CASSVSVGAYEQYF. CDR3 nucleotide sequence: TGTGCCAGCAGCGTTAGCGTTGGAGCGTACGAGCAGTACTTC. The chain has TRBV9 and TRBJ2-7; a weak D match, TRBD2 (5 bases). Trimming stripped 2 bases from V and 4 bases from J, with 13 bases between. Germline values: CDR1 SGDLS, CDR2 YYNGEE. This CDR3 contains 14 residues.

The chain joins TRBV19 to TRBJ2-7; weak D call: TRBD1 (6 bases). Germline loops: CDR1 LNHDA, CDR2 SQIVND (reference sequence). The CDR3 extends over 13 amino acids. Trimming cost V 4 bases and J 0 bases, with 7 bases left between them. CDR3 sequence: CASSRDNSYEQYF. The CDR3 DNA reads TGTGCCAGTAGTAGGGACAACTCCTACGAGCAGTACTTC.

This chain uses TRBV6-1 with TRBJ2-7; the match to TRBD2 covers 10 bases. The CDR3 has 14 residues. Germline V lookup: CDR1 MNHNS, CDR2 SASEGT. V was pared by 2 bases and J by 5 bases, with 3 bases of the junction left unmatched. CDR3 region: CASSELAGADEQYF. Here the CDR3 DNA reads TGTGCCAGCAGTGAACTAGCGGGAGCAGACGAGCAGTACTTC.